These 13 T cell receptor beta chains came from one sample sequenced in a study of blood T cell repertoires in COVID-19. Method: immunoSEQ multiplex PCR; TCRdb's copy keeps in-frame clones and lacks some. The top ten hold 6.5% to 9% of the sample, which has about 160,000 clones, 82% seen once. The sequenced material came from peripheral blood. The receptors derive from a woman in her thirties or forties with COVID-19, enrolled during active disease.

This clone was seen a handful of times. CDR3 protein: CASSPLAFLKEGQRGEAFF. The CDR3 DNA reads TGCGCCAGCAGCCCCTTGGCCTTTCTTAAGGAGGGGCAGAGGGGTGAAGCTTTCTTT. The rearrangement uses TRBV4-1 and TRBJ1-1; tentative D call: TRBD1 (5 bases). Germline V gene lookup returns CDR1 MGHRA and CDR2 YSYEKL. The CDR3 contains 19 residues. Trimming removed 4 bases from V and 7 bases from J, with 31 bases in between.

This chain links TRBV3-1 (or the pseudogene TRBV3-2) with TRBJ2-4; 7 positions agree with TRBD1. Trimming removed 4 bases from V and 7 bases from J; junction bases left unmatched: 7. The CDR3 consists of 14 residues. The germline gives CDR1 LGHDT, CDR2 YNNKEL (reference sequence). The CDR3 here is CASSRRQDRNIQYF. The CDR3 DNA reads as TGTGCCAGCAGCCGAAGGCAGGACAGGAACATTCAGTACTTC.

The J gene is TRBJ2-7, the V gene TRBV6-1, with D possibly TRBD2 on 5 matching bases. Germline CDR1 and CDR2: MNHNS and SASEGT. There are 14 residues in the CDR3. The ends were cut back, 3 bases at V and 7 bases at J, with 16 bases in the middle. The CDR3 loop is CASSERGRGVEQYF. CDR3 bases: TGTGCCAGCAGTGAGCGTGGGAGAGGTGTTGAGCAGTACTTC.

The rearrangement joins TRBV7-2 to TRBJ2-3, with 11 bases matching TRBD2. The CDR3 is made up of 15 amino acids. With V trimmed by 3 bases and J by 1 base, 0 bases remained unmatched. Germline CDR1 SGHTA, CDR2 FQGNSA. CDR3 protein: CASSFSGGGTDTQYF. CDR3 bases: TGTGCCAGCAGCTTTAGCGGGGGGGGCACAGATACGCAGTATTTT. Complete variable domain (other parts from reference TRBV7-2 and TRBJ2-3): GAGVSQSPSNKVTEKGKDVELRCDPISGHTALYWYRQSLGQGLEFLIYFQGNSAPDKSGLPSDRFSAERTGGSVSTLTIQRTQQEDSAVYLCASSFSGGGTDTQYFGPGTRLTVL.

CDR3 nucleotide sequence: TGCAGCGTTACGACAGGGGAGGCTGGCTACACCTTC. It encodes CSVTTGEAGYTF. The rearrangement joins TRBV29-1 to TRBJ1-2, with 8 bases that match TRBD1. J was trimmed by 7 bases and V by 5 bases; bases with no gene match: 6. The CDR3 has 12 amino acids. The germline gives CDR1 SQVTM, CDR2 ANQGSEA.

The DNA for the CDR3 is TGTGCCTGGAGGCCCTTAGCGGGAGGCCCAGATACGCAGTATTTT. Translating it yields CAWRPLAGGPDTQYF. This chain joins TRBV30 and TRBJ2-3, with 10 bases identical to TRBD2. V lost 3 bases to trimming and J lost 4 bases; unmatched junction nucleotides: 7. The CDR3 is 15 amino acids. Looked up from germline, CDR1 is GTSNPN and CDR2 is SVGIG (reference sequence).

A single count supports this clone. V is TRBV28 and J is TRBJ2-7; a possible D gene is TRBD1 (6 bases). CDR1 MDHEN and CDR2 SYDVKM come from the germline V gene. The CDR3 extends over 15 amino acids. The germline V and J ends were trimmed by 6 bases and 2 bases, with 17 bases remaining between them. The CDR3 sequence: CASRMQGFPTYEQYF. DNA for the CDR3: TGTGCCAGCAGGATGCAGGGGTTCCCCACCTACGAGCAGTACTTC. The complete variable domain, with remaining parts taken from reference TRBV28 and TRBJ2-7, reads DVKVTQSSRYLVKRTGEKVFLECVQDMDHENMFWYRQDPGLGLRLIYFSYDVKMKEKGDIPEGYSVSREKKERFSLILESASTNQTSMYLCASRMQGFPTYEQYFGPGTRLTVT.

CDR3 sequence: CASSPEGGNTGELFF. Written as DNA, the CDR3 is TGTGCCAGCAGCCCAGAGGGCGGGAACACCGGGGAGCTGTTTTTT. V is TRBV7-2 and J is TRBJ2-2; D is possibly TRBD2 (5 bases). With 5 bases removed from V and 1 base from J, the gap between germline ends came to 11 bases. CDR3 length: 15 residues. Looked up from germline, CDR1 is SGHTA and CDR2 is FQGNSA.

This chain links TRBV9 with TRBJ1-4; 8 nucleotides align to TRBD1. Germline values: CDR1 SGDLS, CDR2 YYNGEE. Germline trimming cut 4 bases from V and 6 bases from J; bases unmatched to any gene: 8. CDR3 size: 15 residues. CDR3 protein: CASSLSGTGHEKLFF. The CDR3 bases are TGTGCCAGCAGCTTATCCGGGACAGGACATGAAAAACTGTTTTTT.

This rearrangement joins TRBV28 to TRBJ1-2, with a possible D match to TRBD1 (6 bases). V shed 9 bases and J shed 4 bases, with 18 bases lying between them. The CDR3 totals 14 residues. Germline CDR1 reads MDHEN; CDR2 reads SYDVKM. The chain's CDR3 is CASKGGSSGYGYTF. The CDR3 DNA is TGTGCCAGTAAAGGGGGAAGCTCCGGCTATGGCTACACCTTC.

The gene calls are TRBV9 and TRBJ2-1; TRBD1 aligns across 10 bases. Germline V gene lookup returns CDR1 SGDLS and CDR2 YYNGEE. Trimming at V came to 4 bases and at J to 6 bases, leaving 7 bases not matched to a gene. The CDR3 has 15 residues. The CDR3 region has the DNA TGTGCCAGCAGCTATGGGACAGGGGAATTCAATGAGCAGTTCTTC. Translating it yields CASSYGTGEFNEQFF.

The rearrangement uses TRBV3-1 (or the pseudogene TRBV3-2) and TRBJ1-5, with TRBD1 matching over 9 bases. The CDR3 is 13 amino acids. From germline, CDR1 is LGHDT and CDR2 YNNKEL (reference sequence). Trimming removed 4 bases from V and 7 bases from J; junction bases left unmatched: 2. CDR3 residues: CASSRGQGQPQHF. Written as DNA, the CDR3 is TGTGCCAGCAGCCGGGGACAGGGCCAGCCCCAGCATTTT.

This chain connects TRBV5-4 to TRBJ1-2; D gene uncertain. Germline-derived CDR1 and CDR2 are SGHNT and YYREEE (reference sequence). There are 14 residues in the CDR3. The V end was cut by 2 bases, the J end by 8 bases, with 16 bases between. CDR3 bases: TGTGCCAGCAGCTTACCGAAGCAAGTCGGGGGCTACACCTTC. Translating gives CASSLPKQVGGYTF.